The rows below give T cell receptor beta chains drawn from one sample of a study of vaccination and CD4 T cells after COVID-19. TCRdb re-called the PCR reads through MiXCR, storing one row per CDR3 protein. The table lists approximately 15,000 distinct CDR3 sequences, around 80% of them singletons, with 15% to 20% in the top ten. These receptors lack a known antigen. The sample consisted of CD4+ T cells from blood, cultured in vitro. All receptors derive from a human donor who had recovered from COVID-19. CDR3s include the opening cysteine and the closing phenylalanine or tryptophan. The D gene is left open where the match is weak. The size field is filled for only some rows; it gives once, few, many or a size class.

CDR3 DNA: TGTGCCAGCAGCACAGAGAGGGGGTGGGCGGATGGCTACACCTTC
CDR3 protein: CASSTERGWADGYTF
V gene: TRBV7-2
clone size: .
D gene: .
J gene: TRBJ1-2

CDR3 DNA: TGTGCCAGCAGCCCCCATAGGGCAGGGGTGAGCAACACTGAAGCTTTCTTT
CDR3 protein: CASSPHRAGVSNTEAFF
V gene: TRBV12-3/TRBV12-4
clone size: .
D gene: .
J gene: TRBJ1-1

CDR3 DNA: TGCAGTGCCTGGACTTCCCAAGAGACCCAGTACTTC
CDR3 protein: CSAWTSQETQYF
V gene: TRBV20-1
clone size: .
D gene: .
J gene: TRBJ2-5

CDR3 DNA: TGCAGTGCCATTGGGACAGCCCGGGGATCCTACGAGCAGTACTTC
CDR3 protein: CSAIGTARGSYEQYF
V gene: TRBV20-1
clone size: .
D gene: TRBD1
J gene: TRBJ2-7

CDR3 DNA: TGTGCCACCAGTGATACGGGACAGGGGGCCACAGATACGCAGTATTTT
CDR3 protein: CATSDTGQGATDTQYF
V gene: TRBV24-1
clone size: .
D gene: TRBD1
J gene: TRBJ2-3

CDR3 DNA: TGTGCCAGCAGCTTAGGTCAGGCTGAGACCCAGTACTTC
CDR3 protein: CASSLGQAETQYF
V gene: TRBV7-2
clone size: .
D gene: .
J gene: TRBJ2-5

CDR3 DNA: TGTGCCACCAGCCCACGGGGACGACATAATAATGAAAAACTGTTTTTT
CDR3 protein: CATSPRGRHNNEKLFF
V gene: TRBV15
clone size: .
D gene: .
J gene: TRBJ1-4

CDR3 DNA: TGTGCCAGCACCAACAACCGGGCCTCCTACGAGCAGTACTTC
CDR3 protein: CASTNNRASYEQYF
V gene: TRBV7-2
clone size: once
D gene: .
J gene: TRBJ2-7

CDR3 DNA: TGTGCCAGCAGCAAAACCAACGCGAACACCGGGGAGCTGTTTTTT
CDR3 protein: CASSKTNANTGELFF
V gene: TRBV7-6
clone size: few
D gene: .
J gene: TRBJ2-2

CDR3 DNA: TGTGCCTGGAGATCCCCCCTAGCGGGAGGGCCTTATGAGCAGTTCTTC
CDR3 protein: CAWRSPLAGGPYEQFF
V gene: TRBV30
clone size: .
D gene: TRBD2
J gene: TRBJ2-1

CDR3 DNA: TGCGCCAGCAGCTTGCAGGACGTCAATGGCTACACCTTC
CDR3 protein: CASSLQDVNGYTF
V gene: TRBV5-1
clone size: .
D gene: .
J gene: TRBJ1-2

CDR3 DNA: TGCAGTGCCTCGCGGAAAAGCTCCTACGAGCAGTACTTC
CDR3 protein: CSASRKSSYEQYF
V gene: TRBV20-1
clone size: .
D gene: .
J gene: TRBJ2-7

CDR3 DNA: TGCGCCAGCAGCTTTGCACAGGCTTACTATGGCTACACCTTC
CDR3 protein: CASSFAQAYYGYTF
V gene: TRBV5-1
clone size: few
D gene: .
J gene: TRBJ1-2

CDR3 DNA: TGTGCCAGCATGGGGTCCTACAATGAGCAGTTCTTC
CDR3 protein: CASMGSYNEQFF
V gene: TRBV6-1
clone size: .
D gene: .
J gene: TRBJ2-1

CDR3 DNA: TGTGCCACCAGTGATTTCTCAGGCTACGAGCAGTACTTC
CDR3 protein: CATSDFSGYEQYF
V gene: TRBV24-1
clone size: .
D gene: .
J gene: TRBJ2-7

CDR3 DNA: TGTGCCAGCACCCGAACCGGGACAGGGGACGGCTACACCTTC
CDR3 protein: CASTRTGTGDGYTF
V gene: TRBV7-2
clone size: once
D gene: TRBD1
J gene: TRBJ1-2

CDR3 DNA: TGTGCCAGCAGTTACCAAGGCCTGACTGGGGCTGCCTACGAGCAGTACTTC
CDR3 protein: CASSYQGLTGAAYEQYF
V gene: TRBV6-5
clone size: .
D gene: .
J gene: TRBJ2-7

CDR3 DNA: TGTGCCAGCAGTTACGAGTACCGGGACAGGGCTAACTATGGCTACACCTTC
CDR3 protein: CASSYEYRDRANYGYTF
V gene: TRBV6-5
clone size: .
D gene: TRBD1
J gene: TRBJ1-2

CDR3 DNA: TGTGCCAGTAGTATGGGACGGATTAGCAATCAGCCCCAGCATTTT
CDR3 protein: CASSMGRISNQPQHF
V gene: TRBV19
clone size: few
D gene: .
J gene: TRBJ1-5

CDR3 DNA: TGCGCCAGCAGCCCTCTCAACACAGATACGCAGTATTTT
CDR3 protein: CASSPLNTDTQYF
V gene: TRBV4-1
clone size: once
D gene: .
J gene: TRBJ2-3

CDR3 DNA: TGTGCCAGCGACAGGGGGAGAGGAAACACCATATATTTT
CDR3 protein: CASDRGRGNTIYF
V gene: TRBV19
clone size: .
D gene: TRBD1
J gene: TRBJ1-3

CDR3 DNA: TGTGCCAGCAGTTCGCGACAGGGTGGGTACACTGAAGCTTTCTTT
CDR3 protein: CASSSRQGGYTEAFF
V gene: TRBV27
clone size: .
D gene: TRBD1
J gene: TRBJ1-1

CDR3 DNA: TGTGCCAGCAGCGCACGAAGGGACCGGAACTATGGCTACACCTTC
CDR3 protein: CASSARRDRNYGYTF
V gene: TRBV6-1
clone size: .
D gene: .
J gene: TRBJ1-2

CDR3 DNA: TGTGCCAGTACCCCTGGGGAGAGACTTAACTATGGCTACACCTTC
CDR3 protein: CASTPGERLNYGYTF
V gene: TRBV19
clone size: .
D gene: .
J gene: TRBJ1-2

CDR3 DNA: TGTGCCAGCAAGGGGACTCGACAGATGAACACTGAAGCTTTCTTT
CDR3 protein: CASKGTRQMNTEAFF
V gene: TRBV6-1
clone size: .
D gene: .
J gene: TRBJ1-1

CDR3 DNA: TGTGCCAGTAGGTCGGGACAGAACTATGGCTACACCTTC
CDR3 protein: CASRSGQNYGYTF
V gene: TRBV19
clone size: .
D gene: TRBD1
J gene: TRBJ1-2

CDR3 DNA: TGTGCCAGCAGTTACCGCGGGAGGGAGGGGAACTACAATGAGCAGTTCTTC
CDR3 protein: CASSYRGREGNYNEQFF
V gene: TRBV6-5
clone size: few
D gene: TRBD2
J gene: TRBJ2-1

CDR3 DNA: TGTGCCAGCACCTCGACCGAGGGTCTGAATCAGCCCCAGCATTTT
CDR3 protein: CASTSTEGLNQPQHF
V gene: TRBV28
clone size: .
D gene: .
J gene: TRBJ1-5

CDR3 DNA: TGCGCCAGCAGCATAGGACTAGCGGGGAGCACAGATACGCAGTATTTT
CDR3 protein: CASSIGLAGSTDTQYF
V gene: TRBV5-1
clone size: .
D gene: TRBD2
J gene: TRBJ2-3

CDR3 DNA: TGTGCCAGCAGCCGACAAGCCCTTTTATCCTACGAGCAGTACTTC
CDR3 protein: CASSRQALLSYEQYF
V gene: TRBV12-3/TRBV12-4
clone size: .
D gene: .
J gene: TRBJ2-7

CDR3 DNA: TGTGCCAGTACCCCCCAACCGGGGGGCCGTGAAGCTTTCTTT
CDR3 protein: CASTPQPGGREAFF
V gene: TRBV19
clone size: .
D gene: .
J gene: TRBJ1-1

CDR3 DNA: TGTGCCAGCAGTTACTCAACCCCAGGGAACTACGAGCAGTACTTC
CDR3 protein: CASSYSTPGNYEQYF
V gene: TRBV6-5
clone size: .
D gene: .
J gene: TRBJ2-7

CDR3 DNA: TGTGCCAGCAGTTTGGGACAGCTGAACACTGAAGCTTTCTTT
CDR3 protein: CASSLGQLNTEAFF
V gene: TRBV28
clone size: .
D gene: TRBD1
J gene: TRBJ1-1

CDR3 DNA: TGTGCCAGTAGCGGGACGGTAATCATGCCCCAGCATTTT
CDR3 protein: CASSGTVIMPQHF
V gene: TRBV19
clone size: .
D gene: .
J gene: TRBJ1-5

CDR3 DNA: TGTGCCACCAGCAGAGATCCAGGGGGCGGGGGAAACACCATATATTTT
CDR3 protein: CATSRDPGGGGNTIYF
V gene: TRBV15
clone size: .
D gene: TRBD1
J gene: TRBJ1-3

CDR3 DNA: TGTGCCAGTAGTACACGACAGGGGTTTGTTCAGCCCCAGCATTTT
CDR3 protein: CASSTRQGFVQPQHF
V gene: TRBV19
clone size: once
D gene: TRBD1
J gene: TRBJ1-5